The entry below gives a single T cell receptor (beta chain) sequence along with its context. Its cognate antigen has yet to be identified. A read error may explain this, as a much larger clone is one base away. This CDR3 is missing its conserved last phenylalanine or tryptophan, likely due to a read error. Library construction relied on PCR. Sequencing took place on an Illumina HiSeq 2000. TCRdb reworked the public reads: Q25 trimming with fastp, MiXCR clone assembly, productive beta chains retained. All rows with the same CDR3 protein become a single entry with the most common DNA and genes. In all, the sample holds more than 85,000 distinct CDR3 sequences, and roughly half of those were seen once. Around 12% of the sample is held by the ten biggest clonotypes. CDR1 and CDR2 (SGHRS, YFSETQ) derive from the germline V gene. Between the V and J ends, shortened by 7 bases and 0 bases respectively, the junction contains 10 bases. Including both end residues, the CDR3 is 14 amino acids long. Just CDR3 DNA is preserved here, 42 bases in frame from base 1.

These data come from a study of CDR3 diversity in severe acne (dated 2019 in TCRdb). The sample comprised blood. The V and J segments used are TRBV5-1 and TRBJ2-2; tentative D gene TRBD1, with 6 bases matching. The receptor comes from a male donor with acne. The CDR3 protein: CASARQANTGELFS. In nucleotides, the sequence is TGCGCCAGCGCTAGACAGGCGAACACCGGGGAGCTGTTTTCT.